This T cell receptor beta chain came from a study of CD8 T cells in Susac syndrome. Negative isolation yielded the CD8+ and CD4+ T cells, while FACS enriched the TEMRA cells. CDR3 length: 14 residues. The V end lost 4 bases, the J end lost 7 bases, and 16 bases lay between the germline ends. Germline values: CDR1 SEHNR, CDR2 FQNEAQ (reference sequence). The RNA, roughly 0.45 to 1 ug, was put through reverse transcription using random hexamers. TCRdb ran MiXCR on the immunoSEQ multiplex PCR reads and lists one entry per CDR3 protein. The table lists around 270,000 distinct CDR3 sequences, about 82% of them singletons.

This TCR was recovered from a human donor with multiple sclerosis. Sequenced input: CD8+ T cells from PBMCs. This chain uses TRBV7-9 with TRBJ1-2; no clear D gene. The CDR3, as DNA: TGTGCCAGCAGCTCCCCGGAGCAGAAGGCTGGCTACACCTTC. Translated: CASSSPEQKAGYTF.